This entry is about one T cell receptor beta chain. What it binds is unknown. Other DNA sequences in the same sample also yield this CDR3. Into CD45RA+ naive and CD45RA-negative memory subsets, the CD4+ cells were split. The V gene lost 0 bases and the J gene lost 6 bases, with 6 bases spanning the gap. Germline-derived CDR1 and CDR2 are SGHRS and YFSETQ. CDR3 length: 13 amino acids. These data come from a study of shared clonotypes between healthy human individuals. Across the whole study: A couple of women and a few men aged 18 to 49 served as donors. Plates per donor: three CD4 naive, three CD4 memory, two CD8 naive, one CD8 memory. Findings of the study overall: Tissue TCR repertoires likely differ from these blood-only repertoires.

The data were produced by immunoSEQ multiplex PCR, yet TCRdb's version contains in-frame clones alone and is incomplete. This sample yields roughly 2.4 million clones, of which 95% are seen a single time; over 0.1% belongs to the top ten. The sequence came from a man younger than 35 in good health. The chain combines TRBV5-1 with TRBJ2-2; D unresolved. Sequencing was performed on naive CD4+ T cells sorted from blood. Subset noted: CD45RA+ positively selected. Written as DNA, the CDR3 is TGCGCCAGCAGCTTGGAGGGCGCCGGGGAGCTGTTTTTT. Translation: CASSLEGAGELFF.